The 3 T cell receptor beta chains given below trace back to one sample, sequenced in a study of blood T cell repertoires in COVID-19. Clones were read by immunoSEQ multiplex PCR, and TCRdb kept only the in-frame ones, dropping some. The sample has hundreds of thousands of clones; roughly nine tenths are singletons. Sequenced: PBMCs or T cells enriched from blood (not recorded which). The origin of the receptors is a man aged 60 to 75 who had recovered from COVID-19.

CDR3: CAWMTGDNYGYTF. The CDR3 DNA reads TGTGCCTGGATGACAGGAGATAACTATGGCTACACCTTC. The rearrangement uses TRBV30 and TRBJ1-2, with D possibly TRBD1 on 6 matching bases. Germline assignment: CDR1 GTSNPN and CDR2 SVGIG (reference sequence). V was shortened by 4 bases and J by 1 base, with 10 bases between the two germline ends. The CDR3 extends over 13 amino acids.

This chain uses TRBV15 with TRBJ2-3, with 8 bases identical to TRBD2. The CDR3 is 21 residues long. Germline V gives CDR1 LNHNV, CDR2 YYDKDF (reference sequence). V dropped 5 bases and J dropped 0; count of bases not matched to a gene: 22. DNA for the CDR3: TGTGCCACCAGCCCTAATTTCCTGGGGGCTAGCGGGCCCCCTAGCACAGATACGCAGTATTTT. The encoded protein is CATSPNFLGASGPPSTDTQYF.

This chain uses TRBV29-1 with TRBJ2-7; D not resolved. Trimming left V 4 bases short and J 3 bases short, with 16 bases between. The CDR3 extends over 14 amino acids. CDR1 SQVTM and CDR2 ANQGSEA come from the germline V gene. The CDR3 sequence: CSVGYQVDRYEQYF. The CDR3 nucleotides read TGCAGCGTTGGATATCAGGTAGACCGCTACGAGCAGTACTTC.